This TCR beta chain emerged from a study of blood T cell repertoires in COVID-19. Overall study context: Sites across the United States, Italy and Spain contributed samples from acute and convalescent COVID-19.

V dropped 0 bases and J dropped 0 bases, with 6 bases sitting between them. Germline CDR1 is SGHRS and CDR2 is YFSETQ. CDR3 length equals 14 residues. The authors' processing: The authors estimated nucleated cell counts from reference gene primer amplification. Data came from immunoSEQ multiplex PCR; TCRdb stores just in-frame clones and leaves some out. V, J and clone size were drawn from that table, and D and trimming were deduced from the DNA. Of about 81,000 clones listed, over 75% are singletons. This sequence originates from a man aged 70 or older with active or convalescent COVID-19. Input material: peripheral blood. The rearrangement uses TRBV5-1 and TRBJ1-1; D unclear. The CDR3 bases are TGCGCCAGCAGCTTGGAGAGGCTGAACACTGAAGCTTTCTTT. This sequence encodes CASSLERLNTEAFF.